Here is one T cell receptor (beta chain) with its context. Generated by immunoSEQ multiplex PCR, the TCRdb table keeps only in-frame clones and is missing some. This sample carries 90,000 to 120,000 clones, approximately 90% of them seen once, and the ten largest clones take more than 0.25%. The entry originates in a study of OX40 agonist ivuxolimab in advanced cancers. In the study overall: Patients with hepatocellular carcinoma, melanoma, renal cell or head and neck cancer made up the dose-escalation patients.

The CDR3 extends over 15 amino acids. V was trimmed by 3 bases and J by 10 bases, leaving 18 bases between them. Germline CDR1 and CDR2: SGHAT and FQNNGV. Sequencing used CD4+ or CD8+ T cells sorted from blood, obtained in a trial of the OX40 agonist ivuxolimab. V and J are TRBV11-2 and TRBJ2-2; D gene ambiguous. The receptor was derived from an adult with an advanced solid tumor such as melanoma, head and neck, liver or kidney cancer. In DNA form, the CDR3 reads TGTGCCAGCAGCTTGAGCAGTCAACAGCCCGAGGAGCTGTTTTTT. This translates into CASSLSSQQPEELFF.